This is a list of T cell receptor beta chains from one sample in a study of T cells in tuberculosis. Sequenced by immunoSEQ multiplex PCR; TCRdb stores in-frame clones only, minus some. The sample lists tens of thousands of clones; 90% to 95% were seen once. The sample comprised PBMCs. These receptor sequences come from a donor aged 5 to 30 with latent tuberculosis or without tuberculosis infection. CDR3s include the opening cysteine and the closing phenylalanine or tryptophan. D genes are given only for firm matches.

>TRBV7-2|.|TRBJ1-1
TGTGCCAGCAGCTTAGGGGTACAGTGGAACACTGAAGCTTTCTTT
CASSLGVQWNTEAFF
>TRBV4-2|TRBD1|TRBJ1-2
TGTGCCAGCAGCCAAGATGTTTATGGGACAGGGATGTTTTCCCATGGCTACACCTTC
CASSQDVYGTGMFSHGYTF
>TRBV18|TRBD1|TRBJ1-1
TGTGCCAGCTCACAAGGGGGCATAGACACTGAAGCTTTCTTT
CASSQGGIDTEAFF
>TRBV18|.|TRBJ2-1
TGTGCCAGCTCACCTATCTTTGGGCGGGGAGAGAAATTAAACAATGAGCAGTTCTTC
CASSPIFGRGEKLNNEQFF
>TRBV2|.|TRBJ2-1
TGTGCCAGCAACCGAGAAGCTAGCGCGCAAAACAATGAGCAGTTCTTC
CASNREASAQNNEQFF
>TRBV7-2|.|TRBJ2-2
TGTGCCAGCAGCTTAGCGAGAACGAACACCGGGGAGCTGTTTTTT
CASSLARTNTGELFF
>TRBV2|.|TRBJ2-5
TGTGCCAGCAGTTCCAGGGGCCGCCTTGGGGAGACCCAGTACTTC
CASSSRGRLGETQYF
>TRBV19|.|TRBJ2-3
TGTGCCAGTGGGGCCCCCCACGGAGATACGCAGTATTTT
CASGAPHGDTQYF
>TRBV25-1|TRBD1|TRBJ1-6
TGTGCCAGCAGTGAATCAGGGGGCAACACCAATTCACCCCTCCACTTT
CASSESGGNTNSPLHF
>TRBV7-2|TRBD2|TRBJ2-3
TGTGCCAGCAGCTCCACCGGACTAGCGGGGGGGCGGGGAGATACGCAGTATTTT
CASSSTGLAGGRGDTQYF
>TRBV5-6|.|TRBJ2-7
TGTGCCAGCAGCTTGGCTCCGTCAACAGACGAGCAGTACTTC
CASSLAPSTDEQYF
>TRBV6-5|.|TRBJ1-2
TGTGCCAGCAGTTTGAGGACGGGGGGCGACTATGGCTACACCTTC
CASSLRTGGDYGYTF
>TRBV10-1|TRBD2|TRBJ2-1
TGCGCCAGCAGTGAGGCGAAATTAGTCGGGGGGGGTCCCCCCAGCTCCTACAATGAGCAGTTCTTC
CASSEAKLVGGGPPSSYNEQFF